This TCR beta chain was identified during a study of T-cell memory formation after mild COVID-19 (dated by TCRdb to the early 2020s). In terms of the full investigation: Most TCR sequence clusters were specific to one of the two donors. T-cell clones expanding and contracting after mild COVID-19 in two donors were tracked by longitudinal TCRalpha and TCRbeta repertoire sequencing. Two young, previously healthy adult volunteers made up the cohort, one male and one female.

For this chain, trimming is 1 base at the V end and 0 bases at the J end, and the number of junction bases without a gene match is 6. The germline V gene (reference sequence) specifies SEHNR as CDR1 and FQNEAQ as CDR2. Counted from cysteine to phenylalanine, this CDR3 has 18 amino acids. Just CDR3 DNA is preserved here, 54 bases in frame from base 1. What the authors observed across the whole study: Balanced CD4/CD8 phenotypes were observed for clones contracting from day 15 to 85, whereas a bias towards CD4+ was observed for a second wave of clones expanding from day 15 to 37. Only a couple of mild cases were covered in the study, and larger cohorts including severe cases with pre-infection samples were considered necessary. Whether the second-wave clones peaking on day 37 were SARS-CoV-2 specific was not confirmed. Contracting CD4+ clones appeared mostly in the CM and EM memory subsets, whereas CD8+ clones were enriched in EMRA. The detection of some responding clones in pre-infection memory suggests that pre-existing cross-reactive memory T cells joined the SARS-CoV-2 response.

TCRdb names Illumina NovaSeq 6000 as the instrument used. TCRalpha and TCRbeta cDNA libraries were constructed by 5'RACE with constant-segment primers, with sample barcodes and unique molecular identifiers being introduced. RNA was extracted from every sample with Trizol reagent. The libraries were amplified in two PCR steps, and the second step added a second sample barcode and Illumina TruSeq adapters. Sequencing of the libraries was done on an Illumina NovaSeq, producing 2 x 150 bp paired-end reads. The authors' analysis ran thus. With migec v1.2.7, reads were demultiplexed and then collapsed into UMI-guided consensus sequences. Using mixcr v2.1.11, the UMI consensuses were aligned to TRA and TRB V and J templates and assembled into clonotypes. Clonotypes were classified as expanded or contracted when called significant by both edgeR and NoisET, with noise models trained on biological replicates. For edgeR calls, the thresholds were a false discovery rate-adjusted p below 0.01 and a log2 fold-change of 1. As an exploratory analysis of dynamics, max-normalized trajectories of the 1000 most abundant clonotypes were examined by PCA with hierarchical clustering. Separately sequenced CD4+ and CD8+ repertoires were used to assign a CD4 or CD8 phenotype to each responding clone. TCRdb cleaned the public reads at Q25 with fastp, built clones with MiXCR and kept in-frame beta chains. Rows with a matching CDR3 protein are joined into one entry that keeps the most common DNA and genes. TCRdb, rather than the study authors, made the V and J calls. In this sample the table shows tens of thousands of distinct CDR3 sequences, around a quarter of which occur a single time. Under 55% of the sample belongs to the ten largest clones.

Concerning this clonotype: Its specific antigen is unknown. Nothing much larger sits one base from this clone, and base qualities are not available.

Ficoll-Paque density gradient centrifugation was the method used to isolate PBMCs. This receptor was identified in a young man who had mild COVID-19 (a few samples of this study predate the infection). The sample titles of this study are shuffled in the database, so cell type and time point are left out; the donor was told from shared clones. The sequencing input was PBMCs or a T cell subset sorted from them (not recorded which). The chain joins TRBV7-9 to TRBJ2-1; 10 middle bases align to TRBD2. The CDR3 protein is CASSLVPSGGFSYNEQFF. The sequence in DNA is TGTGCCAGCAGCTTAGTGCCTAGCGGGGGCTTCTCCTACAATGAGCAGTTCTTC.